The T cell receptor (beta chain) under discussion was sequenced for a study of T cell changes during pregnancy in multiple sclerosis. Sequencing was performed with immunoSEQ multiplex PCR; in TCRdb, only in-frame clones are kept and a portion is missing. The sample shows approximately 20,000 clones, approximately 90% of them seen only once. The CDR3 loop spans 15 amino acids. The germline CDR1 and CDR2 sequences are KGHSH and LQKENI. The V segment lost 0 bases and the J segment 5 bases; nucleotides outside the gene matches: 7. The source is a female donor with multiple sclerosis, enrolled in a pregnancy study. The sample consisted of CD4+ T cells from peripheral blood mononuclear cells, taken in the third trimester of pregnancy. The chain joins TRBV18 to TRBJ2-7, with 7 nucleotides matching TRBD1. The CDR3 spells CASSPPSRGSHEQYF. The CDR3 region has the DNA TGTGCCAGCTCACCACCGAGCAGGGGGAGCCACGAGCAGTACTTC.